These 22 T cell receptor beta chains came from one sample sequenced in a study of blood T cell repertoires in COVID-19. The protocol was immunoSEQ multiplex PCR, while the TCRdb copy is restricted to in-frame clones and leaves out a portion. Of about 250,000 clones in the sample, 80% to 90% were seen once. The sample was PBMCs or T cells enriched from blood (not recorded which). The receptors here all came from a man aged 35 to 55 who had recovered from COVID-19.

This sequence joins TRBV19 and TRBJ2-1, with TRBD2 as a possible D gene (6 bases). Looked up from germline, CDR1 is LNHDA and CDR2 is SQIVND (reference sequence). V gave up 9 bases and J gave up 6 bases, with 18 bases separating them. This CDR3 has 14 amino acids. The CDR3 protein is CASGRDWKVNEQFF. DNA for the CDR3: TGTGCCAGCGGCCGGGACTGGAAGGTCAATGAGCAGTTCTTC.

This chain joins TRBV3-1 (or the pseudogene TRBV3-2) and TRBJ2-1, with TRBD2 matching 9 bases. Germline CDR1 LGHDT, CDR2 YNNKEL (reference sequence). Losses at the gene ends were 0 bases for V and 4 bases for J; bases not matched to a gene: 4. There are 16 residues in the CDR3. The CDR3 sequence: CASSQEGSGGYNEQFF. DNA of the CDR3: TGTGCCAGCAGCCAAGAAGGAAGCGGGGGGTACAATGAGCAGTTCTTC.

The V and J genes are TRBV7-2 and TRBJ2-1; TRBD2 matches at 8 bases. CDR3 length: 15 amino acids. The V gene end was trimmed by 6 bases and the J gene end by 10 bases; junction bases not matched to a gene: 14. Per germline, CDR1 SGHTA and CDR2 FQGNSA. DNA for the CDR3: TGTGCCAGCAGACTTAGGTCCCTAGCGGGTTGGGAGCAGTTCTTC. This encodes CASRLRSLAGWEQFF.

V usage is TRBV6-2 or TRBV6-3 and J usage is TRBJ1-1; a possible D gene is TRBD1 (6 bases). The CDR3 extends over 14 amino acids. Germline V gene lookup returns CDR1 MNHEY and CDR2 SVGEGT. Trimming removed 5 bases at V and 8 bases at J, with 18 bases between. DNA for the CDR3: TGTGCCAGCAGTACACAGGGTCCTAAGGGGGAAGCTTTCTTT. It translates to CASSTQGPKGEAFF.

The gene calls are TRBV5-5 and TRBJ1-2, with D perhaps TRBD1 (6 bases). Germline V gives CDR1 SGHKS, CDR2 YYEKEE (reference sequence). This CDR3 comprises 15 residues. V lost 4 bases to trimming and J lost 5 bases, with 18 bases between them. CDR3 DNA: TGTGCCAGCAGCCTGGGGCCAGGGGTGGATTATGGCTACACCTTC. Protein product: CASSLGPGVDYGYTF.

This chain uses TRBV4-3 with TRBJ2-3; possibly TRBD2 for D (5 bases). Germline V gives CDR1 LGHNA, CDR2 YSLEER. The CDR3 consists of 14 residues. The ends were cut back, 0 bases at V and 5 bases at J, with 9 bases in the middle. CDR3 bases: TGCGCCAGCAGCCAAGAATTCCGGGGAGATACGCAGTATTTT. Translating gives CASSQEFRGDTQYF.

The rearrangement uses TRBV5-1 and TRBJ2-5; tentative D call: TRBD1 (6 bases). This CDR3 has 16 amino acids. V gave up 5 bases and J gave up 2 bases, with 19 bases separating them. CDR1 and CDR2 from the germline V gene are SGHRS and YFSETQ. This CDR3 is CASRRRQDHRQETQYF. The CDR3 DNA reads TGCGCCAGCAGGCGGAGACAGGACCACAGACAAGAGACCCAGTACTTC. The full variable domain, rest sourced from reference TRBV5-1 and TRBJ2-5, is KAGVTQTPRYLIKTRGQQVTLSCSPISGHRSVSWYQQTPGQGLQFLFEYFSETQRNKGNFPGRFSGRQFSNSRSEMNVSTLELGDSALYLCASRRRQDHRQETQYFGPGTRLLVL.

The chain is built from TRBV12-5 and TRBJ1-1, with D unclear. V shed 4 bases and J shed 0 bases, with 9 bases lying between them. This CDR3 region has 14 residues. CDR1 LGHNT and CDR2 FRNRAP come from the germline V gene. Written as DNA, the CDR3 is TGTGCTAGTGGTTCGTTATTAATGAACACTGAAGCTTTCTTT. This translates into CASGSLLMNTEAFF. Supplemented by reference TRBV12-5 and TRBJ1-1, the full variable domain reads DARVTQTPRHKVTEMGQEVTMRCQPILGHNTVFWYRQTMMQGLELLAYFRNRAPLDDSGMPKDRFSAEMPDATLATLKIQPSEPRDSAVYFCASGSLLMNTEAFFGQGTRLTVV.

As regards this clone: The sample has other DNA sequences that encode this CDR3 too. The genes are TRBV30 and TRBJ1-5; D is perhaps TRBD1 (5 bases). Germline V gene data show CDR1 as GTSNPN and CDR2 as SVGIG (reference sequence). The CDR3 extends over 13 amino acids. Trimming pared 3 bases from V and 5 bases from J, leaving 11 bases between. The DNA for the CDR3 is TGTGCCTGGAGCCGGCAGGGCGATCAGCCCCAGCATTTT. Translation: CAWSRQGDQPQHF. The complete variable domain, with remaining parts taken from reference TRBV30 and TRBJ1-5, reads SQTIHQWPATLVQPVGSPLSLECTVEGTSNPNLYWYRQAAGRGLQLLFYSVGIGQISSEVPQNLSASRPQDRQFILSSKKLLLSDSGFYLCAWSRQGDQPQHFGDGTRLSIL.

This clone was observed a handful of times. This sequence joins TRBV7-6 and TRBJ2-2; D might be TRBD2 (7 bases). Germline-derived CDR1 and CDR2 are SGHVS and FNYEAQ. Trimming removed 5 bases at V and 8 bases at J, with 18 bases between. There are 15 residues in the CDR3. CDR3 in amino acids: CASSGGDTPGGELFF. Here the CDR3 DNA reads TGTGCCAGCAGCGGGGGGGACACCCCGGGAGGGGAGCTGTTTTTT.

The chain joins TRBV4-3 to TRBJ2-3; D gene uncertain. The CDR3 length is 13 residues. Germline CDR1 reads LGHNA; CDR2 reads YSLEER. Trimming stripped 2 bases from V and 6 bases from J, with 9 bases between. CDR3 in DNA: TGCGCCAGCAGCCAATCCAACTTTGATACGCAGTATTTT. Its protein product is CASSQSNFDTQYF.

The chain couples TRBV27 to TRBJ1-4; 7 bases are a match to TRBD1. Losses at the gene ends were 3 bases for V and 0 bases for J; bases not matched to a gene: 1. This CDR3 has 15 residues. Germline loops: CDR1 MNHEY, CDR2 SMNVEV (reference sequence). The CDR3 sequence: CASSFDRATNEKLFF. In DNA, the CDR3 is TGTGCCAGCAGTTTCGACAGGGCAACTAATGAAAAACTGTTTTTT.

V gene TRBV5-6 combines with J gene TRBJ1-5, with a weak D call TRBD1 (5 bases). Germline CDR1 SGHDT, CDR2 YYEEEE. V lost 0 bases to trimming and J lost 1 base, with 11 bases between them. The CDR3 has 16 amino acids. CDR3 nucleotides: TGTGCCAGCAGCTTGGGTGCAGGGAAGAGCAATCAGCCCCAGCATTTT. Residues: CASSLGAGKSNQPQHF.

Concerning this clone: The sample contains more than one DNA sequence encoding this CDR3. The chain is built from TRBV19 and TRBJ1-1; D unresolved. The length of the CDR3 is 13 residues. Germline V CDR1 and CDR2: LNHDA, SQIVND (reference sequence). V was clipped by 3 bases and J by 1 base, with 6 bases between them. CDR3 nucleotide sequence: TGTGCCAGTAGTATTTTACAGAACACTGAAGCTTTCTTT. It specifies CASSILQNTEAFF.

The chain couples TRBV7-2 to TRBJ1-5; D not certain. Trimming stripped 1 base from V and 2 bases from J, with 6 bases between. CDR1 and CDR2 from the germline V gene are SGHTA and FQGNSA. The CDR3 has 14 amino acids. CDR3 region: CASSLEGGNQPQHF. DNA for the CDR3: TGTGCCAGCAGCTTAGAAGGAGGCAATCAGCCCCAGCATTTT.

In the case of this clone: One end of the junction is discordant with germline, which a read error may explain. The chain is built from TRBV6-5 and TRBJ2-1, with D perhaps TRBD2 (5 bases). Germline V gives CDR1 MNHEY, CDR2 SVGAGI. CDR3 size: 13 residues. The CDR3 loop is CASSSPLMGEKIF. In DNA, the CDR3 is TGTGCCAGCAGTTCACCATTAATGGGAGAAAAGATCTTC.

V gene TRBV30 combines with J gene TRBJ1-2, with D perhaps TRBD1 (5 bases). CDR3 length: 12 amino acids. The germline V gene encodes CDR1 GTSNPN and CDR2 SVGIG (reference sequence). V lost 1 base and J 2 bases, leaving 5 bases between the germline ends. The chain's CDR3 is CAWSEGNYGYTF. The CDR3 nucleotides are TGTGCCTGGAGTGAGGGGAACTATGGCTACACCTTC.

This rearrangement joins TRBV4-1 to TRBJ2-1; TRBD2 matches 10 bases. This CDR3 comprises 15 residues. After removal of 4 bases from V and 6 bases from J, the junction contained 6 bases not matched to a gene. Germline-derived CDR1 and CDR2 are MGHRA and YSYEKL. CDR3 in amino acids: CASSPSSGRANEQFF. The CDR3 DNA is TGCGCCAGCAGCCCCTCGAGCGGGAGGGCCAATGAGCAGTTCTTC.

The V and J genes are TRBV9 and TRBJ1-2, with 7 bases aligning to TRBD1. In germline, CDR1 is SGDLS, CDR2 YYNGEE. V gave up 6 bases and J gave up 4 bases; unmatched junction bases: 9. This CDR3 is 14 amino acids long. This chain's CDR3 is CASTLTGDFYGYTF. The CDR3 DNA reads as TGTGCCAGCACCCTCACAGGGGACTTCTATGGCTACACCTTC.

Of note for this clone: The sample holds other DNA sequences that translate to the same CDR3. CDR3 in amino acids: CAWSRGGSYNEQFF. The CDR3 nucleotides are TGTGCCTGGAGTCGTGGCGGGTCCTACAATGAGCAGTTCTTC. V is TRBV30 and J is TRBJ2-1; D possibly corresponds to TRBD2 (5 bases). The CDR3 has 14 amino acids. V was shortened by 2 bases and J by 1 base, with 9 bases between the two germline ends. Per germline, CDR1 GTSNPN and CDR2 SVGIG (reference sequence).

The rearrangement uses TRBV27 and TRBJ1-5; D is unclear. This CDR3 has 13 amino acids. V was cut by 0 bases and J by 4 bases, with 4 bases left in between. Germline V gives CDR1 MNHEY, CDR2 SMNVEV (reference sequence). CDR3 sequence reads: CASSLSPNQPQHF. The CDR3 bases are TGTGCCAGCAGTTTATCCCCAAATCAGCCCCAGCATTTT.

V gene TRBV3-1 (or the pseudogene TRBV3-2) combines with J gene TRBJ1-5; the D is unclear. The length of the CDR3 is 13 residues. Trimming removed 4 bases at V and 0 bases at J, with 4 bases between. From germline, CDR1 is LGHDT and CDR2 YNNKEL (reference sequence). The CDR3 loop reads CASSPFSNQPQHF. CDR3 DNA: TGTGCCAGCAGCCCCTTTAGCAATCAGCCCCAGCATTTT.